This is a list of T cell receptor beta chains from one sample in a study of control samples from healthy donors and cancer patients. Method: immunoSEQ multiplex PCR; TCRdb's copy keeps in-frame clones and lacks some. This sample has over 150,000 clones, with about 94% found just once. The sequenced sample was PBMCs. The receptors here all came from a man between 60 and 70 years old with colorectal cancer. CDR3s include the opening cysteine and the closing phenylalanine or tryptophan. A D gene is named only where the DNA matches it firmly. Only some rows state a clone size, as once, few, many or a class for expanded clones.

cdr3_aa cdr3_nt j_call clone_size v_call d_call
CASSPLKDGQPQHF TGTGCCAGCAGTCCGCTTAAGGATGGTCAGCCCCAGCATTTT TRBJ1-5 . TRBV27 .
CATSGGTGRGSYEQYF TGTGCCACCAGCGGCGGGACAGGGAGGGGCTCCTACGAGCAGTACTTC TRBJ2-7 . TRBV15 TRBD1
CASAPDRTLTYEQYF TGTGCCAGCGCCCCGGACAGAACCCTTACCTACGAGCAGTACTTC TRBJ2-7 . TRBV6-5 .
CASSVAVSPGGEQYF TGTGCCAGCAGCGTAGCTGTCAGCCCGGGAGGCGAGCAGTACTTC TRBJ2-7 . TRBV9 TRBD2
CASSLGQGASFF TGTGCCAGCAGCTTGGGCCAGGGCGCGTCTTTCTTT TRBJ1-1 . TRBV5-6 .
CASSYSRETQYF TGTGCCAGCAGTTACTCACGAGAGACCCAGTACTTC TRBJ2-5 . TRBV6-2/TRBV6-3 .
CASTWTGGAVGANVLTF TGTGCCAGTACCTGGACAGGGGGCGCAGTTGGGGCCAACGTCCTGACTTTC TRBJ2-6 . TRBV19 TRBD1
CASSLSGANVLTF TGTGCCAGCAGTTTGTCTGGGGCCAACGTCCTGACTTTC TRBJ2-6 . TRBV27 .
CASSLVGTYEQYF TGTGCCAGCAGCTTAGTTGGCACTTACGAGCAGTACTTC TRBJ2-7 . TRBV7-9 .
CASSRVAELFF TGTGCCAGCAGTCGGGTAGCGGAGCTGTTTTTT TRBJ2-2 few TRBV6-2/TRBV6-3 .
CASSSWTGEIAYEQYF TGTGCCAGCAGTTCCTGGACAGGGGAAATTGCCTACGAGCAGTACTTC TRBJ2-7 . TRBV6-2/TRBV6-3 TRBD1
CASARGPGQETQYF TGTGCCAGCGCCAGGGGACCGGGCCAAGAGACCCAGTACTTC TRBJ2-5 . TRBV11-3 .
CASSKKTSGGYEQYF TGTGCCAGCAGCAAAAAAACTAGCGGGGGGTACGAGCAGTACTTC TRBJ2-7 . TRBV21-1 .
CASKPDTYQPQHF TGTGCCAGCAAACCCGACACTTATCAGCCCCAGCATTTT TRBJ1-5 once TRBV2 .
CASSEEFTDTQYF TGTGCCAGCAGTGAGGAGTTCACAGATACGCAGTATTTT TRBJ2-3 . TRBV6-1 .
CASIAGETEAFF TGTGCCAGCATCGCAGGGGAAACTGAAGCTTTCTTT TRBJ1-1 . TRBV7-2 .
CASSTARNIQYF TGTGCCAGCAGTACCGCGAGGAACATTCAGTACTTC TRBJ2-4 . TRBV12-3/TRBV12-4 .
CASSSRGGVLRSADTQYF TGTGCCAGCAGCTCGAGGGGGGGGGTACTTAGGTCTGCGGATACGCAGTATTTT TRBJ2-3 . TRBV2 .
CASSEAVSYEQYF TGTGCCAGCAGTGAAGCTGTCAGCTACGAGCAGTACTTC TRBJ2-7 . TRBV6-1 .
CASSELRQGSTGELFF TGTGCCAGCAGTGAATTAAGGCAGGGGAGTACCGGGGAGCTGTTTTTT TRBJ2-2 . TRBV25-1 .
CASSFWTGQETQYF TGTGCCAGCAGCTTTTGGACAGGGCAAGAGACCCAGTACTTC TRBJ2-5 . TRBV5-4 TRBD1
CATSDLQASSYNEQFF TGTGCCACCAGTGATTTGCAGGCAAGCTCCTACAATGAGCAGTTCTTC TRBJ2-1 . TRBV24-1 .
CASNSPLHF TGTGCCAGTAATTCACCCCTCCACTTT TRBJ1-6 . TRBV19 .
CASSLRRNTEAFF TGTGCCAGCAGTTTGCGTAGGAACACTGAAGCTTTCTTT TRBJ1-1 . TRBV7-8 .
CASSIRDYSSTDTQYF TGTGCCAGCAGTATTCGGGACTACTCCTCCACAGATACGCAGTATTTT TRBJ2-3 . TRBV5-4 TRBD2
CASSALGKGGNTIYF TGTGCCAGCAGTGCCCTTGGTAAGGGTGGAAACACCATATATTTT TRBJ1-3 . TRBV27 .
CAWSIGNSGNQPQHF TGTGCCTGGAGTATCGGGAATTCCGGCAATCAGCCCCAGCATTTT TRBJ1-5 . TRBV30 .
CASSLDETGELFF TGTGCCAGCAGCTTAGACGAAACCGGGGAGCTGTTTTTT TRBJ2-2 . TRBV7-2 .
CASSQDLGQQLGYEQYF TGCGCCAGCAGCCAAGATCTAGGACAGCAGCTCGGCTACGAGCAGTACTTC TRBJ2-7 . TRBV4-1 .
CASSVAAGTGANVLTF TGTGCCAGCAGCGTAGCCGCAGGGACTGGGGCCAACGTCCTGACTTTC TRBJ2-6 . TRBV9 .
CSVEATTGGVEAFF TGCAGCGTTGAGGCTACGACAGGGGGCGTTGAAGCTTTCTTT TRBJ1-1 . TRBV29-1 TRBD1
CASAPREGNQPQHF TGTGCCAGCGCTCCACGTGAGGGCAATCAGCCCCAGCATTTT TRBJ1-5 . TRBV27 .
CASSRSGGVSYNEQFF TGCGCCAGCAGCCGCTCGGGGGGGGTATCCTACAATGAGCAGTTCTTC TRBJ2-1 . TRBV4-1 TRBD2
CASSPPGAGGEYGYTF TGTGCCAGCTCACCACCAGGGGCAGGGGGCGAGTATGGCTACACCTTC TRBJ1-2 . TRBV18 TRBD1
CASLRGADSPLHF TGTGCCAGCCTACGGGGAGCAGATTCACCCCTCCACTTT TRBJ1-6 . TRBV2 .
CASMKGTPNEKLFF TGTGCCAGTATGAAGGGGACACCTAATGAAAAACTGTTTTTT TRBJ1-4 . TRBV19 .
CASSQGYSHSPLHF TGTGCCAGCAGTCAGGGGTATTCTCATTCACCCCTCCACTTT TRBJ1-6 once TRBV27 .
CATSAGTSGVNEQFF TGTGCCACCAGCGCCGGGACTAGCGGGGTCAATGAGCAGTTCTTC TRBJ2-1 . TRBV24-1 TRBD2
CAWSVFGEQFF TGTGCCTGGAGTGTATTTGGTGAGCAGTTCTTC TRBJ2-1 . TRBV30 .
CASTQNSNQPQHF TGTGCCAGCACCCAGAATAGCAATCAGCCCCAGCATTTT TRBJ1-5 . TRBV6-5 .
CASSGTGGTGELFF TGTGCCAGCAGCGGGACAGGGGGGACCGGGGAGCTGTTTTTT TRBJ2-2 . TRBV11-3 TRBD1
CASSVRWDRAYEQYF TGTGCCAGCAGCGTCAGATGGGACAGGGCCTACGAGCAGTACTTC TRBJ2-7 . TRBV11-2 TRBD1
CASRPGQGSYEQYF TGTGCCAGCAGACCGGGACAGGGGTCCTACGAGCAGTACTTC TRBJ2-7 . TRBV6-6 TRBD1
CAWTPGAVNEKLFF TGTGCCTGGACTCCTGGGGCAGTTAATGAAAAACTGTTTTTT TRBJ1-4 . TRBV30 .
CASSLRSGGWRGQETQYF TGTGCCAGCAGCTTGAGGAGCGGGGGTTGGAGAGGCCAAGAGACCCAGTACTTC TRBJ2-5 . TRBV5-4 TRBD2
CASRQGIGNYGYTF TGTGCCAGCAGACAGGGGATTGGAAACTATGGCTACACCTTC TRBJ1-2 . TRBV28 TRBD1
CASSPGGNSPLHF TGTGCCAGCTCACCTGGCGGGAATTCACCCCTCCACTTT TRBJ1-6 . TRBV18 .
CASSYSQVHGNTIYF TGTGCCAGCAGTTACTCACAGGTTCATGGAAACACCATATATTTT TRBJ1-3 . TRBV6-5 .
CASSQFSGGELFF TGTGCCAGCAGCCAATTCTCCGGCGGGGAGCTGTTTTTT TRBJ2-2 once TRBV3-1/TRBV3-2 .
CATSDFPQGNEQFF TGTGCCACCAGTGATTTTCCTCAGGGTAATGAGCAGTTCTTC TRBJ2-1 . TRBV24-1 .
CASSEVETGELFF TGTGCCAGCAGTGAAGTGGAGACCGGGGAGCTGTTTTTT TRBJ2-2 . TRBV2 .
CASSPRRGGVRDNEQFF TGTGCCAGTAGTCCCCGACGGGGGGGAGTTAGGGACAATGAGCAGTTCTTC TRBJ2-1 . TRBV19 TRBD2
CASSFTVMNTEAFF TGCGCCAGCAGCTTTACAGTGATGAACACTGAAGCTTTCTTT TRBJ1-1 . TRBV5-1 .
CASSLLGSYNEQFF TGTGCCAGCAGCTTACTAGGCTCCTACAATGAGCAGTTCTTC TRBJ2-1 . TRBV5-8 .
CASSLIQGTVKQFF TGCGCCAGCAGCCTCATCCAGGGTACAGTCAAGCAGTTCTTC TRBJ2-1 . TRBV4-1 .